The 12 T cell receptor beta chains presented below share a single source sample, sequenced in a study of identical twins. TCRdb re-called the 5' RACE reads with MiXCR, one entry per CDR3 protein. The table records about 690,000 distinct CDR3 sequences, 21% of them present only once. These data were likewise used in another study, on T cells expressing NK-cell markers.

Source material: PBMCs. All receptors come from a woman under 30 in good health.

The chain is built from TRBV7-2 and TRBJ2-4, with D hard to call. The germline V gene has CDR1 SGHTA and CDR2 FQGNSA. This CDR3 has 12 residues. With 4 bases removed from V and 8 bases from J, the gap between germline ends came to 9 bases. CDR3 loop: CASSYIGHIQYF. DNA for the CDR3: TGTGCCAGCAGCTACATTGGGCACATTCAGTACTTC. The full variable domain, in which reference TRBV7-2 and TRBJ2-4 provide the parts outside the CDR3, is GAGVSQSPSNKVTEKGKDVELRCDPISGHTALYWYRQSLGQGLEFLIYFQGNSAPDKSGLPSDRFSAERTGGSVSTLTIQRTQQEDSAVYLCASSYIGHIQYFGAGTRLSVL.

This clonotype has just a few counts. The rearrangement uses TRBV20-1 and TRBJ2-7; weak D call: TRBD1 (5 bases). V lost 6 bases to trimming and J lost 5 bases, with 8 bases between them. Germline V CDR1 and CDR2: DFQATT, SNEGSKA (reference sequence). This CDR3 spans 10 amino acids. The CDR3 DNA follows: TGCAGTGCGCAGGGCAACGAGCAGTACTTC. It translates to CSAQGNEQYF.

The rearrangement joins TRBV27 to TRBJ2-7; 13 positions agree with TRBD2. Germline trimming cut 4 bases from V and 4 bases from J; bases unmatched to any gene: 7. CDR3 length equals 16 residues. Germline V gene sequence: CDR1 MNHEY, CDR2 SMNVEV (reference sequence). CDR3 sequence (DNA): TGTGCCAGCAGTTCAAGGACTAGCGGGAGTAGGTACGAGCAGTACTTC. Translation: CASSSRTSGSRYEQYF.

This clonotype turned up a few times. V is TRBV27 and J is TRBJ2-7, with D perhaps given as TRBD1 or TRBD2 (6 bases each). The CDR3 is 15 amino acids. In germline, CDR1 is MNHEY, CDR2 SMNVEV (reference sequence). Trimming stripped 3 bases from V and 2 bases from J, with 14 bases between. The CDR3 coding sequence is TGTGCCAGCAGTTTCGGGGGCTGGGGGCCCTACGAGCAGTACTTC. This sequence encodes CASSFGGWGPYEQYF.

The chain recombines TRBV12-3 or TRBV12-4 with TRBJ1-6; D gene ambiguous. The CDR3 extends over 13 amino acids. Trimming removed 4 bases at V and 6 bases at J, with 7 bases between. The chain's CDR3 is CASSSQLNSPLHF. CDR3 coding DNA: TGTGCCAGCAGTTCCCAGCTTAATTCACCCCTCCACTTT.

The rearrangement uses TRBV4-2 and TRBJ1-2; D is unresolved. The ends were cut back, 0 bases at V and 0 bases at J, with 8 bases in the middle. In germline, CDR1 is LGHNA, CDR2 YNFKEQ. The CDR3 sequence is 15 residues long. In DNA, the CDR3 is TGTGCCAGCAGCCAAGAGACGGTGGCTAACTATGGCTACACCTTC. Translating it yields CASSQETVANYGYTF.

The CDR3 here is CASSHQYRANSPLHF. For the CDR3, the DNA is TGCGCCAGCAGCCATCAATACAGGGCGAATTCACCCCTCCACTTT. The V call is TRBV4-3, the J call TRBJ1-6; TRBD1 is a possible D gene (6 bases). The CDR3 is made up of 15 amino acids. Trimming left V 3 bases short and J 7 bases short, with 13 bases between. CDR1 is LGHNA, CDR2 YSLEER, per germline.

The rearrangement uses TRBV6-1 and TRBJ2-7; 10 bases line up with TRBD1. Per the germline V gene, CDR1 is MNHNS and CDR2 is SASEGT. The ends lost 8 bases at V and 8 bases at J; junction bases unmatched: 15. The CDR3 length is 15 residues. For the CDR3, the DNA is TGTGCCAGCGAAGGTGTAGACAGGGGGCCTCCCAAGCAGTACTTC. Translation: CASEGVDRGPPKQYF.

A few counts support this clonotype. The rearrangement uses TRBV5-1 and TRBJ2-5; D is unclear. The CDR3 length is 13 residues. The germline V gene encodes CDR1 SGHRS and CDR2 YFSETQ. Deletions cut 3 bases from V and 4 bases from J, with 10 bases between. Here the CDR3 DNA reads TGCGCCAGCAGCTCACCCCTGCCAGAGACCCAGTACTTC. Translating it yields CASSSPLPETQYF.

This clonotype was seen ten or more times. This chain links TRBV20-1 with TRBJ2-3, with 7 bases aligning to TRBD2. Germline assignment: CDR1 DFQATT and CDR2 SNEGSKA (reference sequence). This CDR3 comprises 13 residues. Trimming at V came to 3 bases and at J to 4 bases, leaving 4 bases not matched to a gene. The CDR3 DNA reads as TGCAGTGCTAGCGGCGGGAGATCAGATACGCAGTATTTT. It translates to CSASGGRSDTQYF.

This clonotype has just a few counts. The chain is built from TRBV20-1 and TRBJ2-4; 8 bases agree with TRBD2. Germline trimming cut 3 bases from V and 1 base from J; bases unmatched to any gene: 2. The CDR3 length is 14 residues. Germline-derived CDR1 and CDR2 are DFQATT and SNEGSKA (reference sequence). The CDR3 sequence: CSASAGGAKNIQYF. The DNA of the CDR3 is TGCAGTGCTAGCGCGGGAGGTGCCAAAAACATTCAGTACTTC.

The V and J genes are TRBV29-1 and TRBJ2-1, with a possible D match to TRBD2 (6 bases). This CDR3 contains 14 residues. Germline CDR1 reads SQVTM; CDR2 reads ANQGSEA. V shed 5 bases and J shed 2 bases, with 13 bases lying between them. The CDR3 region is CSVSPSAAYNEQFF. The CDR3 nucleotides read TGCAGCGTTTCGCCTAGCGCAGCCTACAATGAGCAGTTCTTC.